Listed here are 29 T cell receptor beta chains from one sample, sequenced in a study of T cells after yellow fever vaccination. In TCRdb, the 5' RACE reads were re-called with MiXCR into one record per CDR3 protein. The data contain over 20,000 distinct CDR3 sequences, 4.5% to 5.5% of them singletons. The specimen comprised PBMCs, either bulk or a sorted T-cell subset (CD4+, CD8+, memory, or dextramer-sorted; not recorded which), sampled 15 days after the yellow fever booster vaccination. The receptors derive from a young man who received the YFV17D yellow fever vaccine.

This clonotype was counted at least ten times. This chain links TRBV7-2 with TRBJ2-5; D is perhaps TRBD1 (5 bases). Trimming took off 1 base at V and 1 base at J, with 10 bases between the two ends. The length of the CDR3 is 15 residues. CDR1 is SGHTA, CDR2 FQGNSA, per germline. CDR3 sequence (DNA): TGTGCCAGCAGCTTAGGGGGCGGCCTCCAAGAGACCCAGTACTTC. It encodes CASSLGGGLQETQYF.

This clonotype showed up many times. This chain's CDR3 is CASFDQPNTEAFF. The CDR3 nucleotides are TGCGCCAGCTTCGACCAGCCGAACACTGAAGCTTTCTTT. The chain uses TRBV5-1 and TRBJ1-1; the D is unclear. The CDR3 covers 13 residues. Germline CDR1 and CDR2: SGHRS and YFSETQ. The ends were cut back, 7 bases at V and 1 base at J, with 11 bases in the middle.

A note on this clonotype: A single base separates this from a much larger clone, so it may be a read error. The chain recombines TRBV2 with TRBJ2-1; tentative D call: TRBD1 (5 bases). The CDR3 extends over 13 amino acids. Germline V lookup: CDR1 SNHLY, CDR2 FYNNEI. For the CDR3, the DNA is TGTGTCACCAGGTGGCTCAGGGACAATGAGCAGTTCTTC. It encodes CVTRWLRDNEQFF.

This clonotype has at least ten counts. The V and J genes are TRBV5-1 and TRBJ2-7; possibly TRBD1 or TRBD2 for D (5 bases each). Looked up from germline, CDR1 is SGHRS and CDR2 is YFSETQ. Trimming shortened V by 4 bases and J by 3 bases, and 17 bases separated the two germline ends. The CDR3 runs to 15 residues. As DNA, the CDR3 is TGCGCCAGCAGCGCAACCGGGACGGCCATCTACGAGCAGTACTTC. Protein: CASSATGTAIYEQYF.

This clonotype was found many times. V is TRBV4-3 and J is TRBJ2-5, with D tentatively TRBD1 or TRBD2 (5 bases each). CDR1 is LGHNA, CDR2 YSLEER, per germline. The V end was cut by 4 bases, the J end by 4 bases, with 16 bases between. This CDR3 contains 15 residues. The CDR3 here is CASSRSPGTSETQYF. The CDR3 DNA sequence: TGCGCCAGCAGCCGCAGCCCCGGGACCTCAGAGACCCAGTACTTC.

This clonotype appeared many times. This chain links TRBV5-8 with TRBJ2-3, with D perhaps being TRBD1 or TRBD2 (5 bases each). Germline V gene data show CDR1 as SGHTS and CDR2 as YDEGEE. V lost 2 bases and J 0 bases, leaving 7 bases between the germline ends. The CDR3 is made up of 14 amino acids. In nucleotides, the CDR3 is TGTGCCAGCAGCTTATGGGGGAGCACAGATACGCAGTATTTT. Translating it yields CASSLWGSTDTQYF. The full variable domain, its missing parts supplied by reference TRBV5-8 and TRBJ2-3, is EAGVTQSPTHLIKTRGQQATLRCSPISGHTSVYWYQQALGLGLQFLLWYDEGEERNRGNFPPRFSGRQFPNYSSELNVNALELEDSALYLCASSLWGSTDTQYFGPGTRLTVL.

This clonotype has a count of ten or more. The chain is built from TRBV15 and TRBJ2-5; 7 bases fit TRBD1. The CDR3 sequence is 14 residues long. J was trimmed by 6 bases and V by 5 bases; bases with no gene match: 9. Germline V gene sequence: CDR1 LNHNV, CDR2 YYDKDF (reference sequence). The CDR3 coding sequence is TGTGCCACCAGCTCGTACAGGGGAGAACAGACCCAGTACTTC. This encodes CATSSYRGEQTQYF.

By sample fraction, this clonotype is medium-sized. This chain connects TRBV29-1 to TRBJ1-1; the D gene is possibly TRBD1 (5 bases). With 7 bases removed from V and 1 base from J, the gap between germline ends came to 7 bases. The CDR3 length is 11 residues. Per the germline V gene, CDR1 is SQVTM and CDR2 is ANQGSEA. CDR3 in amino acids: CSGGENTEAFF. The CDR3 DNA reads TGCAGCGGGGGGGAGAACACTGAAGCTTTCTTT.

This clonotype was observed at least ten times. The chain combines TRBV6-1 with TRBJ2-7, with TRBD2 matching over 11 bases. This CDR3 contains 15 residues. The ends lost 6 bases at V and 0 bases at J; junction bases unmatched: 4. The germline V gene encodes CDR1 MNHNS and CDR2 SASEGT. The CDR3 nucleotides read TGTGCCAGCAGACCCGGGACTAGCGGCTCCTACGAGCAGTACTTC. Protein: CASRPGTSGSYEQYF.

Ten or more counts support this clonotype. The gene calls are TRBV4-3 and TRBJ2-3, with D possibly matching TRBD2 (6 bases). Germline V gene lookup returns CDR1 LGHNA and CDR2 YSLEER. V was shortened by 0 bases and J by 7 bases, with 17 bases between the two germline ends. The CDR3 covers 16 residues. CDR3 protein: CASSQDLTGAGHTQYF. The CDR3 DNA reads as TGCGCCAGCAGCCAAGATCTGACGGGAGCTGGCCATACGCAGTATTTT.

This clonotype came up many times. This chain uses TRBV11-2 with TRBJ2-1; D is perhaps TRBD1 (5 bases). The CDR3 has 15 residues. In germline, CDR1 is SGHAT, CDR2 FQNNGV. With 5 bases removed from V and 5 bases from J, the gap between germline ends came to 16 bases. The DNA of the CDR3 is TGTGCCAGCAGCCGACGAGCAGGGCACGACAATGAGCAGTTCTTC. Translated: CASSRRAGHDNEQFF. Supplemented by reference TRBV11-2 and TRBJ2-1, the full variable domain reads EAGVAQSPRYKIIEKRQSVAFWCNPISGHATLYWYQQILGQGPKLLIQFQNNGVVDDSQLPKDRFSAERLKGVDSTLKIQPAKLEDSAVYLCASSRRAGHDNEQFFGPGTRLTVL.

This clonotype was counted ten times or more. The chain links TRBV7-6 to TRBJ2-7; TRBD2 matches at 7 bases. The J segment lost 11 bases and the V segment lost 5 bases, leaving 9 bases of the junction unmatched. The CDR3 is made up of 12 amino acids. Germline CDR1 is SGHVS and CDR2 is FNYEAQ. The CDR3 region has the DNA TGTGCCAGCAGCCAAAATGGGGGGGTGAAGTACTTC. Amino acids: CASSQNGGVKYF.

The genes are TRBV20-1 and TRBJ2-1; D tentatively fits TRBD1 or TRBD2 (7 bases each). Trimming cost V 7 bases and J 4 bases, with 17 bases left between them. Germline loops: CDR1 DFQATT, CDR2 SNEGSKA (reference sequence). There are 14 residues in the CDR3. CDR3 DNA sequence: TGCAGTGGAGGGGGGGACAGCCCATACAATGAGCAGTTCTTC. This sequence encodes CSGGGDSPYNEQFF.

This clonotype was detected ten times or more. The chain recombines TRBV6-2 or TRBV6-3 with TRBJ2-1; D possibly corresponds to TRBD1 (5 bases). CDR1 and CDR2 (germline): MNHEY, SVGEGT. Trimming stripped 2 bases from V and 4 bases from J, with 12 bases between. The CDR3 spans 15 residues. The CDR3 DNA follows: TGTGCCAGCAGTTACGCTCAGGGCACTTACAATGAGCAGTTCTTC. Residues: CASSYAQGTYNEQFF.

At least ten counts were recorded for this clonotype. The gene calls are TRBV6-5 and TRBJ1-4, with D hard to call. This CDR3 spans 15 amino acids. CDR1 is MNHEY, CDR2 SVGAGI, per germline. Deletions cut 6 bases from V and 0 bases from J, with 11 bases between. In DNA, the CDR3 is TGTGCCAGCAGGACCACAACCGCAACTAATGAAAAACTGTTTTTT. The encoded protein is CASRTTTATNEKLFF.

This clonotype was recorded at least ten times. The chain recombines TRBV12-3 or TRBV12-4 with TRBJ2-2, with D maybe TRBD1 (6 bases). The CDR3 loop spans 15 amino acids. V dropped 5 bases and J dropped 0 bases, with 10 bases sitting between them. The CDR3 DNA is TGTGCCAGCAGTCGGGACATCGCGAACACCGGGGAGCTGTTTTTT. Amino acids: CASSRDIANTGELFF.

This clonotype was seen many times. The chain is built from TRBV29-1 and TRBJ2-3; D gene uncertain. Germline V gene data show CDR1 as SQVTM and CDR2 as ANQGSEA. Trimming removed 4 bases at V and 6 bases at J, with 11 bases between. This CDR3 region has 12 residues. CDR3 residues: CSVAISLDTQYF. The CDR3, as DNA: TGCAGCGTTGCCATTTCTCTCGATACGCAGTATTTT.

This clonotype has ten or more counts. The chain couples TRBV9 to TRBJ2-1; TRBD2 might be the D (6 bases). Trimming cost V 0 bases and J 8 bases, with 18 bases left between them. The CDR3 contains 16 residues. Germline CDR1 is SGDLS and CDR2 is YYNGEE. CDR3 region: CASSVAPLRRGYEQFF. The CDR3 region has the DNA TGTGCCAGCAGCGTAGCTCCCTTGCGGAGGGGCTATGAGCAGTTCTTC.

In this sample, this clonotype turned up many times. This sequence joins TRBV7-2 and TRBJ2-5; possibly TRBD2 for D (6 bases). Germline lookup yields CDR1 SGHTA and CDR2 FQGNSA. This CDR3 region has 15 residues. Trimming left V 0 bases short and J 5 bases short, with 13 bases between. The chain's CDR3 is CASSLAPGSGETQYF. The CDR3 nucleotides are TGTGCCAGCAGCTTAGCACCCGGGAGCGGTGAGACCCAGTACTTC. Supplemented by reference TRBV7-2 and TRBJ2-5, the full variable domain reads GAGVSQSPSNKVTEKGKDVELRCDPISGHTALYWYRQSLGQGLEFLIYFQGNSAPDKSGLPSDRFSAERTGGSVSTLTIQRTQQEDSAVYLCASSLAPGSGETQYFGPGTRLLVL.

This clonotype was observed at least ten times. The CDR3 loop is CSVDGGHEQYF. The CDR3 bases are TGCAGCGTTGACGGGGGCCACGAGCAGTACTTC. The V gene is TRBV29-1, the J gene TRBJ2-7, with D possibly called TRBD1 or TRBD2 (6 bases each). The CDR3 has 11 residues. From germline, CDR1 is SQVTM and CDR2 ANQGSEA. V was pared by 3 bases and J by 5 bases, with 8 bases between.

The sample holds many counts of this clonotype. The chain uses TRBV5-1 and TRBJ2-5; 8 bases agree with TRBD1. The ends lost 5 bases at V and 3 bases at J; junction bases unmatched: 9. CDR1 and CDR2 (germline): SGHRS, YFSETQ. The CDR3 consists of 15 residues. The CDR3 is CASRAGVTGEETQYF. CDR3 in DNA: TGCGCCAGCAGAGCTGGGGTGACAGGGGAAGAGACCCAGTACTTC.

This clonotype was recorded many times. This chain uses TRBV15 with TRBJ2-4; D is perhaps TRBD2 (5 bases). Per the germline V gene, CDR1 is LNHNV and CDR2 is YYDKDF (reference sequence). With 4 bases removed from V and 6 bases from J, the gap between germline ends came to 13 bases. The CDR3 is made up of 14 amino acids. CDR3 sequence reads: CATSTRTGRNIQYF. The CDR3 DNA is TGTGCCACCAGCACCCGGACGGGGAGAAACATTCAGTACTTC.

This clonotype appeared many times. CDR3 bases: TGTGCCAGCAGCTTAACTCCGGGGCACACCGGGGAGCTGTTTTTT. This sequence encodes CASSLTPGHTGELFF. The chain joins TRBV7-3 to TRBJ2-2, with D possibly called TRBD1 or TRBD2 (5 bases each). Per the germline V gene, CDR1 is SGHTA and CDR2 is FQGTGA. V lost 0 bases and J 3 bases, leaving 8 bases between the germline ends. The CDR3 is made up of 15 amino acids.

This clonotype was detected many times. V usage is TRBV7-3 and J usage is TRBJ2-1; 10 nucleotides line up with TRBD2. Germline CDR1 and CDR2: SGHTA and FQGTGA. With V trimmed by 2 bases and J by 8 bases, 6 bases remained unmatched. The CDR3 is made up of 15 amino acids. CDR3 protein: CASSLVSGRWHEQFF. The CDR3 DNA is TGTGCCAGCAGCTTAGTTAGCGGGAGGTGGCATGAGCAGTTCTTC.

This clonotype showed up many times. Since no conserved phenylalanine or tryptophan closes the CDR3, a read error is the likely cause. The chain is built from TRBV6-5 and TRBJ1-5; no definite D call. From germline, CDR1 is MNHEY and CDR2 SVGAGI. The CDR3 runs to 13 residues. Deletions cut 2 bases from V and 4 bases from J, with 6 bases between. CDR3 sequence reads: CASSYGRNQPQHY. CDR3 DNA sequence: TGTGCCAGCAGTTACGGCCGGAATCAGCCCCAGCATTAT.

This clonotype was picked up many times. The chain couples TRBV27 to TRBJ2-7, with 12 bases that match TRBD2. The CDR3 sequence is 16 residues long. With 6 bases clipped from V and 6 bases from J, the junction kept 12 bases outside the gene matches. CDR1 is MNHEY, CDR2 SMNVEV, per germline (reference sequence). The CDR3 region has the DNA TGTGCCAGCAGATCGCCGGGAGGACTAGCGGGATCCGAGCAGTACTTC. Its protein is CASRSPGGLAGSEQYF.

This clonotype was seen ten or more times. The gene calls are TRBV6-6 and TRBJ1-1; perhaps TRBD1 as D (5 bases). With 4 bases removed from V and 2 bases from J, the gap between germline ends came to 8 bases. The CDR3 has 13 amino acids. CDR1 and CDR2 (germline): MNHNY, SVGAGI (reference sequence). The CDR3 is CASSWDGNTEAFF. In DNA form, the CDR3 reads TGTGCCAGCAGTTGGGACGGAAACACTGAAGCTTTCTTT.

Worth noting for this clonotype: A read error may explain this, as a much larger clone is one base away. The chain combines TRBV25-1 with TRBJ1-4; no clear D gene. The germline CDR1 and CDR2 sequences are MGHDK and SYGVNS. V was clipped by 3 bases and J by 11 bases, with 16 bases between them. The CDR3 has 14 amino acids. The CDR3 DNA reads as TGTGCCAGCAGTGACCCCCAAGGAAGCGGTAAACTGTTTTTT. Its protein product is CASSDPQGSGKLFF.

Notes on this clonotype: Just one base apart from a much larger clone, this may be a read error. The chain carries TRBV14 and TRBJ2-7; possibly TRBD2 for D (6 bases). The V end was cut by 3 bases, the J end by 3 bases, with 9 bases between. CDR1 and CDR2 (germline): SGHDN, FVKESK. The CDR3 covers 13 residues. The CDR3 DNA follows: TGTGCCAGCAGCCATGGGACTTACTACGAGCAGTACTTC. Translated: CASSHGTYYEQYF.